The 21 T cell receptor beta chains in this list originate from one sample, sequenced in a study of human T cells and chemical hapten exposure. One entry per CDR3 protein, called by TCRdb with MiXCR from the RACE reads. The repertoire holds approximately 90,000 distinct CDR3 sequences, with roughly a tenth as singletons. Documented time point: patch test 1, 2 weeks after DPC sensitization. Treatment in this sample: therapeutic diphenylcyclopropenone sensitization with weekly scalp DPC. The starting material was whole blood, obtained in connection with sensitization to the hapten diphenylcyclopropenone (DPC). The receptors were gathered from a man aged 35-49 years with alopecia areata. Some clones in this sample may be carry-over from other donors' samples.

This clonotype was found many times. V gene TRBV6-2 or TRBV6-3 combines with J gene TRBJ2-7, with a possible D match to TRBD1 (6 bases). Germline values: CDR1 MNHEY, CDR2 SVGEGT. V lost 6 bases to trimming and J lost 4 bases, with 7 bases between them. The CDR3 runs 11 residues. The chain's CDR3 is CASSTGYEQYF. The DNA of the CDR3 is TGTGCCAGCAGCACAGGGTACGAGCAGTACTTC.

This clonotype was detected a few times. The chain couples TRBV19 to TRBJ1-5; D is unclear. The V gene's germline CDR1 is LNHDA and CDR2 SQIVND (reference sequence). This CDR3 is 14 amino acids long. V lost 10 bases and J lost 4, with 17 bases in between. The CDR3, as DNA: TGTGCCACCGCGAGAGGTAGAGGGAATCAGCCCCAGCATTTT. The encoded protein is CATARGRGNQPQHF.

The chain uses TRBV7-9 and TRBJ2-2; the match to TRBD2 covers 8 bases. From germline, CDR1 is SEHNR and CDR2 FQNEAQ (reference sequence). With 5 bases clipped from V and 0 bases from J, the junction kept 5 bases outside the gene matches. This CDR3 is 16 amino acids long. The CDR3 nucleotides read TGTGCCAGCAGCCGGGGGGGCCTAGCGAACACCGGGGAGCTGTTTTTT. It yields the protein CASSRGGLANTGELFF. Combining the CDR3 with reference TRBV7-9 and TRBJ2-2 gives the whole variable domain DTGVSQNPRHKITKRGQNVTFRCDPISEHNRLYWYRQTLGQGPEFLTYFQNEAQLEKSRLLSDRFSAERPKGSFSTLEIQRTEQGDSAMYLCASSRGGLANTGELFFGEGSRLTVL.

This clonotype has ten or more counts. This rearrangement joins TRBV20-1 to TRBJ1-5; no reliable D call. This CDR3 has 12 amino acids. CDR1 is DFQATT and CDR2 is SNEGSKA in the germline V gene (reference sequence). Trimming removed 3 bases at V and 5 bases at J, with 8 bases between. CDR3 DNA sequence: TGCAGTGCTAGTAATGGGTATCAGCCCCAGCATTTT. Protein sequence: CSASNGYQPQHF.

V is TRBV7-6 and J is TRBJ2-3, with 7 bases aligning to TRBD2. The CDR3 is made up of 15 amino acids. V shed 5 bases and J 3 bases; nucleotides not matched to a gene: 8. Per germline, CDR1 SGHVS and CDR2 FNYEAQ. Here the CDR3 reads CASSGEGVKTDTQYF. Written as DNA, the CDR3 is TGTGCCAGCAGCGGGGAGGGAGTAAAGACAGATACGCAGTATTTT.

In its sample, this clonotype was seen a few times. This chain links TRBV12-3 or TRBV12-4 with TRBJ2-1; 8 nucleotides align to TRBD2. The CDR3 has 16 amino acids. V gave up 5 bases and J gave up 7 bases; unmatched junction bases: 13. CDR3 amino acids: CASSPPLGRARNEQFF. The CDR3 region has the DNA TGTGCCAGCAGTCCCCCACTCGGGAGGGCCCGTAATGAGCAGTTCTTC.

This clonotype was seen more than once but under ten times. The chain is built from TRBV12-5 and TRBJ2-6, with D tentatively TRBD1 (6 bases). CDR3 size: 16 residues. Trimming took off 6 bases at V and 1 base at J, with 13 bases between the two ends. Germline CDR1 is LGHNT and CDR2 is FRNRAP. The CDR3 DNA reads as TGTGCTAGTGGCGCAACCGGGACATCTGGGGCCAACGTCCTGACTTTC. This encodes CASGATGTSGANVLTF.

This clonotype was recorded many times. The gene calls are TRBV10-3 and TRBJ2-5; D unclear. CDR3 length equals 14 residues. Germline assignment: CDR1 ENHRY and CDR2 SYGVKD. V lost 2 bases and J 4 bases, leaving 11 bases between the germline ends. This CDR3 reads CAISEGVRGETQYF. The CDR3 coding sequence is TGTGCCATCAGTGAGGGGGTGAGAGGAGAGACCCAGTACTTC.

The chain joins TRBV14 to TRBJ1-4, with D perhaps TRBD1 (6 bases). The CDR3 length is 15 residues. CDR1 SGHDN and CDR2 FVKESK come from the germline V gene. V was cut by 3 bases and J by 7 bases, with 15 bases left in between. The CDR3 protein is CASSQDQGIREKLFF. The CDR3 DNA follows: TGTGCCAGCAGCCAGGATCAGGGGATCCGTGAAAAACTGTTTTTT. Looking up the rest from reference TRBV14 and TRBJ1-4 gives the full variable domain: EAGVTQFPSHSVIEKGQTVTLRCDPISGHDNLYWYRRVMGKEIKFLLHFVKESKQDESGMPNNRFLAERTGGTYSTLKVQPAELEDSGVYFCASSQDQGIREKLFFGSGTQLSVL.

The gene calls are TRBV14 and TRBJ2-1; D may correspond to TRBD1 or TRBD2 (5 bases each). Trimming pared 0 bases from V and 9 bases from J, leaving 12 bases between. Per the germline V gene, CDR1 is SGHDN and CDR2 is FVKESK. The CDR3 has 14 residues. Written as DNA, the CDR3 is TGTGCCAGCAGCCAAGAAATCCTGAGGGGTGAGCAGTTCTTC. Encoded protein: CASSQEILRGEQFF. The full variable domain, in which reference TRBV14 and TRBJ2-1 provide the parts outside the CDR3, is EAGVTQFPSHSVIEKGQTVTLRCDPISGHDNLYWYRRVMGKEIKFLLHFVKESKQDESGMPNNRFLAERTGGTYSTLKVQPAELEDSGVYFCASSQEILRGEQFFGPGTRLTVL.

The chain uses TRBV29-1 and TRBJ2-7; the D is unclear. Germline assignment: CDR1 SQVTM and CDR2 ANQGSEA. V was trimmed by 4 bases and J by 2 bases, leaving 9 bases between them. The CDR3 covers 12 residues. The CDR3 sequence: CSVGQNPYEQYV. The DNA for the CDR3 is TGCAGCGTTGGGCAGAATCCCTACGAGCAGTACGTC.

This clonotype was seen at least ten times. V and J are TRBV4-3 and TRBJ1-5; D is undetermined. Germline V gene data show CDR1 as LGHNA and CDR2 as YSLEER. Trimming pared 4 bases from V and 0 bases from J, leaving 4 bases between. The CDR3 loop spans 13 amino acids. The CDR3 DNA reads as TGCGCCAGCAGCCTCAATAGCAATCAGCCCCAGCATTTT. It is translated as CASSLNSNQPQHF.

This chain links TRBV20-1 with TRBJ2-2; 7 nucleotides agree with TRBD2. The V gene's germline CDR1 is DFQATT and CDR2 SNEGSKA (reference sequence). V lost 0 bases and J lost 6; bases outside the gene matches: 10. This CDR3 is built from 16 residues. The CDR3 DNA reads TGCAGTGCTAGAGATCCCCACTCGGGGGGTCCCGGGGAGCTGTTTTTT. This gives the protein CSARDPHSGGPGELFF.

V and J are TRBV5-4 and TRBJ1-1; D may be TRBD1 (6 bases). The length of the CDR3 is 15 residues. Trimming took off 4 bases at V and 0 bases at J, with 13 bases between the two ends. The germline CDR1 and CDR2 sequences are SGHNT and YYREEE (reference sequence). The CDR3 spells CASSPVGQMNTEAFF. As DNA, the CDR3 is TGTGCCAGCAGCCCGGTAGGACAGATGAACACTGAAGCTTTCTTT.

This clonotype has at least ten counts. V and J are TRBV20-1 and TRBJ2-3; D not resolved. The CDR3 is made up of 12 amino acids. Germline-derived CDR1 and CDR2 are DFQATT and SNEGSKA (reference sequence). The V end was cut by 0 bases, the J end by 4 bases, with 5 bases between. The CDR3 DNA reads TGCAGTGCTAGAGATCTGGCAGATACGCAGTATTTT. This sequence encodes CSARDLADTQYF.

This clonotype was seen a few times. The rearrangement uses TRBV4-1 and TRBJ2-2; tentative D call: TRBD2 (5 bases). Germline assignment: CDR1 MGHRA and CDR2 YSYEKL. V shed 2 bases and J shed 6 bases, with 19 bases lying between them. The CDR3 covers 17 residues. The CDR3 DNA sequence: TGCGCCAGCAGCCAACGACACACCGGGGAGATCGCCGGGGAGCTGTTTTTT. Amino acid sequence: CASSQRHTGEIAGELFF.

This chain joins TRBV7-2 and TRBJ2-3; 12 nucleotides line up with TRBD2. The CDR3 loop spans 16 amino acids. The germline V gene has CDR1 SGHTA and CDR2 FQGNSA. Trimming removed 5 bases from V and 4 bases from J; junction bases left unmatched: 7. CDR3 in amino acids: CASSPRLAGAADTQYF. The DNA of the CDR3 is TGTGCCAGCAGCCCCCGACTAGCGGGAGCAGCAGATACGCAGTATTTT.

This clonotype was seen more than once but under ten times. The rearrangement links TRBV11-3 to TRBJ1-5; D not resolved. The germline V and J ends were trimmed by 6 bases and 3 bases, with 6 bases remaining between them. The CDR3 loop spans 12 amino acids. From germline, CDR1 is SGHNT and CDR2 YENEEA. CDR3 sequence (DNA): TGTGCCAGCAGTTATGACAATCAGCCCCAGCATTTT. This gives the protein CASSYDNQPQHF.

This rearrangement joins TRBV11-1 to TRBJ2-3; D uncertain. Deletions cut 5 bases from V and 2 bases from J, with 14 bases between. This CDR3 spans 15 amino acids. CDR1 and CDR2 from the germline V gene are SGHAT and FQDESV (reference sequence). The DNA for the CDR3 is TGTGCCAGCAGCCCAAGGACCAGCCACACAGATACGCAGTATTTT. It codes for CASSPRTSHTDTQYF.

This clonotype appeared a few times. The CDR3 coding sequence is TGTGCCAGCAGTCCGGGAGGCAGCAATCAGCCCCAGCATTTT. Amino acids: CASSPGGSNQPQHF. This chain joins TRBV12-3 or TRBV12-4 and TRBJ1-5; D is uncertain. Deletions cut 5 bases from V and 1 base from J, with 9 bases between. This CDR3 has 14 residues.

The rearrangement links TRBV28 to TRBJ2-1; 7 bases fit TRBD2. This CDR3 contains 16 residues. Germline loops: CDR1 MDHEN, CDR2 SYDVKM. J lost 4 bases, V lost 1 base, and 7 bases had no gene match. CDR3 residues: CASSLFAGALYNEQFF. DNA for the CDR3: TGTGCCAGCAGTTTATTTGCGGGAGCGCTGTACAATGAGCAGTTCTTC.